This T cell receptor beta chain is from a study of blood T cell repertoires in COVID-19. About the research overall: Acute and convalescent COVID-19 samples came from the United States, Italy and Spain. Nucleic acid was either cDNA or gDNA, and it came from T cells, B-cell-depleted T cells, or PBMCs.

As originally analysed: Researchers report that nucleated cell counts were estimated from reference gene primer amplification. Using immunoSEQ multiplex PCR, the repertoire was profiled, and TCRdb retains in-frame clones only, with some absent. V and J calls and clone size are those listed in that table; D and trimming were worked out from the DNA. The sample yields approximately 18,000 clones, 85% to 90% seen once. This CDR3 contains 15 residues. The V gene end was trimmed by 4 bases and the J gene end by 6 bases; junction bases not matched to a gene: 10. The V gene's germline CDR1 is SGHRS and CDR2 YFSETQ.

This TCR derives from a human donor in a cohort sampled during active COVID-19. The sample was peripheral blood. The V call is TRBV5-1, the J call TRBJ1-2; 9 bases are a match to TRBD1. The CDR3 DNA is TGCGCCAGCAGCCACCTGACAGGGGGAAATAATGGCTACACCTTC. As protein: CASSHLTGGNNGYTF.